This TCR beta chain was identified in a study of blood T cell repertoires in COVID-19. Sequencing was performed with immunoSEQ multiplex PCR; in TCRdb, only in-frame clones are kept and a portion is missing. Here the sample spans tens of thousands of clones, approximately 83% being singletons. The CDR3 runs 18 residues. Trimming removed 0 bases from V and 6 bases from J; junction bases left unmatched: 14. The germline gives CDR1 MNHEY, CDR2 SVGEGT. This receptor was taken from a human donor with acute or convalescent COVID-19. The donor label of this sample is uncertain. The sample consisted of peripheral blood. The chain combines TRBV6-2 or TRBV6-3 with TRBJ2-3, with 8 nucleotides matching TRBD2. DNA of the CDR3: TGTGCCAGCAGTTACTCGAGGGCGGGAGGTTCTCAGGGGGATACGCAGTATTTT. Translation gives CASSYSRAGGSQGDTQYF.